This T cell receptor (beta chain) was retrieved from a study of cytomegalovirus exposure and HLA in healthy donors. The donors were members of the validation cohort, which comprised roughly 130 subjects and was separate from the first cohort of about 700 subjects. The assay was immunoSEQ multiplex PCR, and TCRdb's table has in-frame clones only and misses some. The sample shows some 150,000 clones, 91% of them seen only once. Sequenced sample: PBMCs. This TCR was sampled from a man aged 18 to 30 in good health and CMV-seronegative.

The CDR3 loop is CASSQVPTGGNTGELFF. The CDR3 region has the DNA TGCGCCAGCAGCCAAGTCCCGACAGGGGGGAACACCGGGGAGCTGTTTTTT. This chain joins TRBV4-1 and TRBJ2-2; 9 nucleotides agree with TRBD1. The CDR3 runs to 17 residues. V was clipped by 1 base and J by 1 base; unmatched bases: 4. Germline-derived CDR1 and CDR2 are MGHRA and YSYEKL.